These T cell receptor beta chains were read from a single sample in a study of T cells in Graves' hyperthyroidism and ophthalmopathy. TCRdb analysed the multiplex PCR reads with MiXCR anew, one entry per CDR3 protein. The sample has a few hundred thousand distinct CDR3 sequences; more than 15% are singletons. Sequenced: blood. Receptor source: a woman aged 30 to 39 with Graves' hyperthyroidism. Each CDR3 is given without its conserved first and last residue. The order of the fields is V gene, clone size, CDR3 protein. Size values are once, few and many counts, or a class for expanded clones, and some rows have none.

>TRBV29-1|many
SVEVLGRTTDTQY
>TRBV2|NA
ARRLAGEHYNEQF
>TRBV11-3|NA
ASSLRTGYGETQY
>TRBV7-2|many
ASSPGGDKNIQY
>TRBV9|once
ASSVVIGGATEAF
>TRBV28|many
ASSLRTLTETQY
>TRBV5-1|many
ASSLGSTGNTIY
>TRBV4-1|NA
ASSQNTGRQLTEAF
>TRBV10-3|few
AISEGDGSNQPQH
>TRBV12-3/TRBV12-4|many
ASSLTDRSYRTDTQY
>TRBV28|many
ASTAMGYTEAF
>TRBV28|many
ASSPRTSTGEEQY